One T cell receptor (beta chain) is described in this entry. Its specific antigen is unknown. It has no much larger one-base neighbor in the sample; base qualities were not kept. V drops 0 bases and J drops 2 bases, leaving 11 bases in between. Taken from cysteine to phenylalanine, the CDR3 has 15 residues. This entry keeps only the CDR3 DNA: 45 bases, framed from base 1. The germline V gene (reference sequence) gives CDR1 as DFQATT and CDR2 as SNEGSKA. This sample is part of a study of type 1 and type 2 diabetes patients (dated by TCRdb to 2016 to 2017). About the full investigation: Some 10 type 1 diabetes patients, a few type 2 diabetes patients and six or seven nondiabetic controls were recruited in China to form the cohort. Altogether, roughly 19 million paired-end reads were produced across the whole study. Comparing approximately 21-cycle and roughly 27-cycle amplification showed similar V gene usage, suggesting similar primer efficiencies and random PCR bias. Paired-end sequencing of TCRbeta libraries was performed on Illumina HiSeq 2000 or MiSeq instruments. Throughout the study, CD4 or CD8 MicroBeads on MACS columns were used to positively select CD4+ and CD8+ T cells from PBMCs. Type 2 diabetes patients were included as a disease comparison group for the type 1 diabetes patients. In the study, high-throughput sequencing was used to profile TCRbeta repertoires so that type 1 diabetes, type 2 diabetes and nondiabetic individuals could be compared. Overall study results and their limits: Because only a limited number of T2D and control samples were sequenced, some T1D-only HECs might also appear in more T2D or control samples. Type 2 diabetes and control samples had highly correlated V and J gene usage patterns, with the correlation between samples averaging roughly 0.97. The study groups were not matched for age and gender, which could bias interpretation. High diversity was shown by type 2 diabetes repertoires, and the diversity was significantly greater than that of type 1 diabetes repertoires in both CD4+ and CD8+ T cells. Type 2 diabetes patients had few highly-expanded CD4+ clones, median one, accounting for a median roughly 4% of reads.

Every diabetic patient fulfilled standard classification criteria for type 1 or type 2 diabetes, and glucose and C-peptide were measured using WHO-recommended methods. Donors with other autoimmune diseases or infections within the previous four weeks were excluded. From each participant, about 10 milliliters of peripheral blood were collected. PBMCs were isolated with LymphoPrep density separation. This sample was sequenced with an Illumina MiSeq. Genomic DNA from sorted T cell subsets was used as template for TCRbeta CDR3 amplification. The TCRbeta CDR3 region was amplified by multiplex PCR with 30 forward and 13 reverse primers. PCR products were purified with AMPure XP beads, after which indices and adaptors were added in a second 25-cycle PCR. Before sequencing, the libraries were purified from gel with the QIAquick Gel Extraction Kit. In the paper's pipeline: FLASH was used to merge the paired-end reads, and IgBLAST was used to align the reads to IMGT V, D and J germline references. Reads with less than 70% alignment identity to germline references were removed, leaving approximately 11 million reads across the study. Following IMGT definitions, CDR3 boundaries, reading frame and productivity were assigned. Clones at or above 1% of reads were defined as highly-expanded clones, and diversity was measured by normalized Shannon entropy. Unpaired two-tailed t-tests were used to test group differences in Shannon entropy. TCRdb trimmed the raw reads at Q25, called clones with MiXCR and kept productive beta chains. Every entry covers one CDR3 protein and lists the most common genes and DNA from its rows. TCRdb, not the authors, supplied the V and J calls. This sample comprises fewer than 350,000 distinct CDR3 sequences, approximately 45% of them detected only once. The biggest ten clones account for 12% to 15% of the sample.

The material sequenced was peripheral blood mononuclear cells (PBMCs). This TCR was sampled from a man between 18 and 29 years old with type 2 diabetes. The V gene is TRBV20-1 and the J gene is TRBJ1-5; the D segment could be TRBD1, given 6 matching bases. The DNA sequence is TGCAGTGCTAGAGACCAGGGGAAGGGCAATCAGCCCCAGCATTTT. Translated, it gives CSARDQGKGNQPQHF.